The 3 T cell receptor beta chains reported below all come from one sample, sequenced in a study of identical twins. Each CDR3 protein gets one entry after TCRdb re-called the 5' RACE reads with MiXCR. Among 1.5 million or so distinct CDR3 sequences listed, roughly 35% were seen once. The specimen sequenced was cord blood. Receptor source: a newborn girl in good health.

This clonotype showed up just a few times. V usage is TRBV21-1 and J usage is TRBJ2-4; the D call of TRBD1 is as the table states it, not checked on the DNA. TRBV21-1 counts as a pseudogene. The CDR3 is made up of 14 amino acids. CDR3 DNA: TGTGCCAGCAGCAAGCAGAAAAAGGGGAACATTCAGTACTTC. Protein: CASSKQKKGNIQYF.

This clonotype has a count of ten or more. The chain recombines TRBV18 with TRBJ2-3; 8 nucleotides match TRBD2. The V and J ends lost 5 bases and 3 bases, in that order; junction bases with no gene match: 4. The germline V gene has CDR1 KGHSH and CDR2 LQKENI. This CDR3 spans 14 amino acids. The CDR3 region has the DNA TGTGCCAGCTCAACGGGACTAGGAACAGATACGCAGTATTTT. Protein sequence: CASSTGLGTDTQYF.

The chain joins TRBV20-1 to TRBJ1-1, with 8 bases that match TRBD1. The V and J ends lost 1 base and 1 base, in that order; junction bases with no gene match: 11. CDR1 is DFQATT and CDR2 is SNEGSKA in the germline V gene (reference sequence). The CDR3 is 17 amino acids. The CDR3 sequence is CSARAAPPQGGNTEAFF. The CDR3, as DNA: TGCAGTGCTAGAGCCGCACCCCCACAGGGGGGGAACACTGAAGCTTTCTTT.